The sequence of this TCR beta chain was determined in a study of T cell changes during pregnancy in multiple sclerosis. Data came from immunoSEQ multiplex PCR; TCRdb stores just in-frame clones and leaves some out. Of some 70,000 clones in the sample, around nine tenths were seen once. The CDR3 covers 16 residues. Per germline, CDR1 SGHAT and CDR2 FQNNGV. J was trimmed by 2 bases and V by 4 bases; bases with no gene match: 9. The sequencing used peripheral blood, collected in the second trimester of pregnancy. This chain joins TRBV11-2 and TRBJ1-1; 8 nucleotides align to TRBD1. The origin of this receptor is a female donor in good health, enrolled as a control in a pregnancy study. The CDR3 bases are TGTGCCAGCAGCTCGGTAGGACAGGGAGCAAACACTGAAGCTTTCTTT. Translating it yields CASSSVGQGANTEAFF. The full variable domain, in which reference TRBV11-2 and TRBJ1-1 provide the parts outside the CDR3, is EAGVAQSPRYKIIEKRQSVAFWCNPISGHATLYWYQQILGQGPKLLIQFQNNGVVDDSQLPKDRFSAERLKGVDSTLKIQPAKLEDSAVYLCASSSVGQGANTEAFFGQGTRLTVV.